This entry features one T cell receptor beta chain sequence. The same CDR3 can be traced to other DNA sequences in this sample. Authors' methods: Estimation of nucleated cell counts relied on the amplification of reference gene primers. Some clones are missing from TCRdb's copy, which holds only in-frame ones; the method was immunoSEQ multiplex PCR. V, J and clone size were drawn from that table, and D and trimming were deduced from the DNA. The sample lists around 250,000 clones, around 90% occurring once. Germline V gene lookup returns CDR1 LNHDA and CDR2 SQIVND (reference sequence). Trimming pared 3 bases from V and 4 bases from J, leaving 12 bases between. The CDR3 has 14 amino acids. This specimen comes from a study of blood T cell repertoires in COVID-19. Study in general: T cells, B-cell-depleted T cells, or PBMCs provided the cDNA or gDNA that served as material.

The sample consisted of PBMCs or T cells enriched from blood (not recorded which). The clonotype comes from a human donor in a cohort exposed to, infected with or recovered from COVID-19 (not recorded which). The donor label of this sample is uncertain. This chain connects TRBV19 to TRBJ1-2; TRBD1 is a possible D gene (6 bases). The CDR3 loop is CASSIGQGSYGYTF. CDR3 DNA: TGTGCCAGTAGTATTGGCCAGGGGAGCTATGGCTACACCTTC.